Described below is a single T cell receptor beta chain sequence and its context. Its antigen is unidentified. This sample was included in a study of vaccination and CD4 T cells after COVID-19. This sample's treatment: roughly 10-day PBMC culture with coronavirus spike peptide pools or control peptides (ViraFEST assay). The V end was cut by 4 bases, the J end by 0 bases, with 8 bases between. The CDR3 length is 14 residues. Germline values: CDR1 SGHRS, CDR2 YFSETQ. With the Oncomine TCR Beta short-read assay, DNA from cultured CD4+ T cells was sequenced. After culture, CD4+ T cells served as the source for genomic DNA extraction. TCRdb reprocessed the PCR reads via MiXCR and lists one record per CDR3 protein. The table includes fewer than 9,500 distinct CDR3 sequences, roughly three fifths detected once.

This chain uses TRBV5-1 with TRBJ1-3; D possibly corresponds to TRBD1 (6 bases). The TCR originated in a human donor who had recovered from COVID-19. The sequenced material came from CD4+ T cells from blood, cultured in vitro. Written as DNA, the CDR3 is TGCGCCAGCAGCCCGGGACACTCTGGAAACACCATATATTTT. As protein: CASSPGHSGNTIYF.